Below, 10 T cell receptor beta chains from the same sample are listed, as sequenced in a study of CD8 T cells in Susac syndrome. With random hexamers, roughly 0.45 to 1 ug RNA was reverse transcribed. TCRdb called the immunoSEQ multiplex PCR reads again in MiXCR, with one record for every CDR3 protein. The sample carries some 120,000 distinct CDR3 sequences, more than 90% recorded once. Specimen: CD4+ T cells from PBMCs. These receptors were obtained from a human donor in good health.

The CDR3 is CASSDHGVDIQYF. In DNA, the CDR3 is TGTGCCAGCAGCGACCATGGCGTGGACATTCAGTACTTC. The rearrangement joins TRBV12-3 or TRBV12-4 to TRBJ2-4; D uncertain. V dropped 6 bases and J dropped 8 bases, with 14 bases sitting between them. CDR3 length: 13 residues.

This chain links TRBV11-2 with TRBJ2-5; possibly TRBD1 or TRBD2 for D (5 bases each). The germline gives CDR1 SGHAT, CDR2 FQNNGV. The CDR3 has 13 amino acids. The V and J ends lost 7 bases and 5 bases respectively, with 14 bases between them. The CDR3 sequence is CASTVGARETQYF. The CDR3 nucleotides read TGTGCCAGCACCGTCGGGGCCAGGGAGACCCAGTACTTC.

The chain recombines TRBV20-1 with TRBJ2-3, with D perhaps TRBD2 (5 bases). This CDR3 is built from 12 residues. Looked up from germline, CDR1 is DFQATT and CDR2 is SNEGSKA (reference sequence). Trimming removed 7 bases from V and 2 bases from J, with 10 bases in between. CDR3 nucleotides: TGCAGTGGAGGGATTCTCACAGATACGCAGTATTTT. Translated: CSGGILTDTQYF.

The chain carries TRBV4-3 and TRBJ2-4; 8 bases fit TRBD1. Germline V gene sequence: CDR1 LGHNA, CDR2 YSLEER. V shed 4 bases and J 6 bases; nucleotides not matched to a gene: 14. The CDR3 consists of 17 residues. The CDR3 sequence: CASSPTPTGGFRNIQYF. In DNA, the CDR3 is TGCGCCAGCAGCCCTACCCCCACAGGGGGGTTTAGAAACATTCAGTACTTC.

J is TRBJ2-2 and V is TRBV23-1; possible D gene TRBD2, 5 bases. TRBV23-1 falls under the ORF class, with uncertain function. V was pared by 0 bases and J by 13 bases, with 9 bases between. CDR3 length equals 12 residues. This CDR3 reads CASSQSPRGLFF. Written as DNA, the CDR3 is TGCGCCAGCAGTCAATCCCCTCGGGGGCTGTTTTTT.

The chain joins TRBV10-3 to TRBJ2-5; possibly TRBD1 for D (6 bases). This CDR3 is built from 14 residues. Deletions cut 3 bases from V and 2 bases from J, with 10 bases between. The germline gives CDR1 ENHRY, CDR2 SYGVKD. The CDR3 region is CAISDATGQETQYF. The CDR3 DNA sequence: TGTGCCATCAGTGACGCGACAGGTCAAGAGACCCAGTACTTC.

The rearrangement uses TRBV12-5 and TRBJ1-5; D perhaps matches TRBD1 (6 bases). The V end lost 0 bases, the J end lost 5 bases, and 20 bases lay between the germline ends. The CDR3 is made up of 18 amino acids. From germline, CDR1 is LGHNT and CDR2 FRNRAP. CDR3 bases: TGTGCTAGTGGTTTGGTAGGACAGACCCTTCTCAGACATCAGCCCCAGCATTTT. Amino acid sequence: CASGLVGQTLLRHQPQHF.

The rearrangement uses TRBV4-3 and TRBJ2-5; maybe TRBD2 (5 bases). The CDR3 totals 14 residues. V gave up 4 bases and J gave up 4 bases, with 13 bases separating them. The germline V gene encodes CDR1 LGHNA and CDR2 YSLEER. In nucleotides, the CDR3 is TGCGCCAGCAGCCGCCGGGAAGAAGGAGAGACCCAGTACTTC. Protein: CASSRREEGETQYF.

V usage is TRBV30 and J usage is TRBJ1-5; possibly TRBD1 for D (6 bases). The ends were cut back, 3 bases at V and 4 bases at J, with 10 bases in the middle. This CDR3 is 13 amino acids long. Germline values: CDR1 GTSNPN, CDR2 SVGIG (reference sequence). This CDR3 is CAWSDRTNQPQHF. The CDR3 DNA is TGTGCCTGGAGCGACAGGACTAATCAGCCCCAGCATTTT.

Here the CDR3 reads CASSEISGTFYEQYF. For the CDR3, the DNA is TGTGCCAGCAGTGAAATTAGCGGGACTTTCTACGAGCAGTACTTC. This chain joins TRBV6-1 and TRBJ2-7; TRBD2 aligns across 8 bases. Trimming at V came to 2 bases and at J to 3 bases, leaving 6 bases not matched to a gene. Germline V gene data show CDR1 as MNHNS and CDR2 as SASEGT. The CDR3 is 15 amino acids.